The sequence of this T cell receptor (beta chain) was determined in a study of patients and donors after allogeneic stem cell transplantation. TCRdb re-called the RT-PCR reads through MiXCR, storing one row per CDR3 protein. The sample holds about 960,000 distinct CDR3 sequences, 15% to 20% seen once. The sequence was obtained from a human donor who was either an allogeneic HSCT recipient or a stem cell or donor lymphocyte infusion donor (not recorded which). It is not recorded whose cells these are; they may come from a transplant donor. Sequencing was carried out using blood, either unsorted or a sorted T cell fraction (not recorded which).

CDR3 protein: CAWSLDSNQPQHF. The CDR3 nucleotides read TGTGCCTGGAGTTTAGACAGCAATCAGCCCCAGCATTTT. This sequence joins TRBV30 and TRBJ1-5; D ambiguous. The germline V gene encodes CDR1 GTSNPN and CDR2 SVGIG (reference sequence). V was pared by 2 bases and J by 1 base, with 6 bases between. This CDR3 has 13 amino acids.